The next 16 T cell receptor beta chains were all read from a single sample in a study of Graves' ophthalmopathy and Graves' hyperthyroidism (dated 2018 in TCRdb). Sequencing took place on an Illumina HiSeq 2000. For repertoire sequencing, the TCR beta CDR3 regions were amplified from RNA transcripts. A first-round RT-PCR used HTBI primers with the Qiagen OneStep RT-PCR kit, followed by a second-round multiplex PCR, size selection and purification. Using fastp trimming at Q25 and MiXCR clonotype assembly, TCRdb reanalyzed the public sequencing data and kept in-frame beta chains. When rows share a CDR3 protein, they turn into one entry using the most common DNA and genes. Across this sample there are about 660,000 distinct CDR3 sequences, with roughly two fifths seen only once. The biggest ten clones account for 2.5% to 3.5% of the sample. Sequenced input: peripheral blood. The receptors come from an adult man with Graves' ophthalmopathy.

The CDR3: CASSPRRDSQPQHF. The CDR3 bases are TGCGCCAGCAGCCCCCGCCGGGACAGCCAACCCCAGCATTTT. The J gene is TRBJ1-5, the V gene TRBV4-3; 7 positions match TRBD1. This CDR3 is built from 14 residues. J gave up 10 bases and V 4 bases, and 10 bases lay outside the gene matches. Germline CDR1 LGHNA, CDR2 YSLEER.

Ten or more counts support this clonotype. This chain uses TRBV29-1 with TRBJ2-5, with 7 bases aligning to TRBD2. The germline gives CDR1 SQVTM, CDR2 ANQGSEA. V was clipped by 6 bases and J by 4 bases; unmatched bases: 5. The CDR3 is 12 amino acids. The CDR3 region is CSVPGGGETQYF. The CDR3 coding sequence is TGCAGCGTACCGGGAGGAGGAGAGACCCAGTACTTC.

This clonotype has only one observation. The chain recombines TRBV7-8 with TRBJ2-5; a weak D match, TRBD2 (5 bases). The CDR3 totals 15 residues. V lost 5 bases, J lost 1 base, and 14 bases lay in between. Germline values: CDR1 SGHVS, CDR2 FQNEAQ. The CDR3 DNA follows: TGTGCCAGCAGCCAAGATCCGGGATTCCAAGAGACCCAGTACTTC. Translated, it gives CASSQDPGFQETQYF.

This clonotype was found many times. V and J are TRBV6-5 and TRBJ1-1, with D tentatively TRBD1 (6 bases). Germline-derived CDR1 and CDR2 are MNHEY and SVGAGI. V dropped 6 bases and J dropped 11 bases, with 16 bases sitting between them. This CDR3 contains 12 residues. Written as DNA, the CDR3 is TGTGCCAGCAGCCTCACAGGGTTCAGGGCTTTCTTT. Translating it yields CASSLTGFRAFF.

A word on this clonotype: This clone may be a read error of a much larger clone one base away. V usage is TRBV12-3 or TRBV12-4 and J usage is TRBJ1-3; no clear D. This CDR3 spans 13 amino acids. The germline V and J ends were trimmed by 8 bases and 6 bases, with 14 bases remaining between them. This CDR3 reads CASGPRRENTIYF. The CDR3, as DNA: TGTGCCAGCGGCCCCAGAAGAGAAAACACCATATATTTT.

The CDR3 protein is CALRGGQNQPQHF. The CDR3 DNA reads TGTGCCCTCAGAGGCGGGCAAAATCAGCCCCAGCATTTT. The J gene is TRBJ1-5, the V gene TRBV24-1; D unresolved. The CDR3 runs 13 residues. Per germline, CDR1 KGHDR and CDR2 SFDVKD. Between the trimmed V and J ends, which lost 12 bases and 4 bases, there was a span of 15 bases.

This clonotype appeared a few times. The rearrangement links TRBV5-1 to TRBJ2-7, with 7 positions matching TRBD1. The CDR3 consists of 17 residues. Trimming removed 4 bases from V and 0 bases from J; junction bases left unmatched: 13. Germline CDR1 reads SGHRS; CDR2 reads YFSETQ. CDR3 DNA: TGCGCCAGCAGCCCCCATGGGGGACAGCGATTCTCCTACGAGCAGTACTTC. Amino acid sequence: CASSPHGGQRFSYEQYF.

This clonotype was seen a single time. This sequence may be a read error, since a much larger clone differs from it by one base. This chain links TRBV6-1 with TRBJ2-7; no firm D call. Germline CDR1 MNHNS, CDR2 SASEGT. CDR3 length: 13 residues. CDR3 sequence reads: CVSSYISSYEQYF. CDR3 DNA sequence: TGTGTCAGCAGTTACATCTCATCCTACGAGCAGTACTTC.

This clonotype was recorded at least ten times. The V call is TRBV7-9, the J call TRBJ1-1, with TRBD1 identical over 7 bases. The V gene's germline CDR1 is SEHNR and CDR2 FQNEAQ (reference sequence). This CDR3 is 15 amino acids long. V lost 4 bases, J lost 4 bases, and 9 bases stayed unmatched. CDR3 residues: CASSSSKGAITEAFF. The CDR3 DNA reads as TGTGCCAGCAGCTCCAGCAAGGGGGCGATCACTGAAGCTTTCTTT.

Regarding this clonotype: A read error may produce the germline difference seen at one junction end. V is TRBV10-3 and J is TRBJ1-1; D gene uncertain. CDR1 and CDR2 from the germline V gene are ENHRY and SYGVKD. This CDR3 is built from 12 residues. The chain's CDR3 is CAISARNTEAFF. DNA for the CDR3: TGTGCCATCAGTGCCAGGAACACTGAAGCCTTCTTT.

This clonotype was observed many times. The CDR3 loop reads CASSLATGNYGYTF. Written as DNA, the CDR3 is TGTGCCAGCAGCTTAGCTACAGGGAACTATGGCTACACCTTC. V gene TRBV7-9 combines with J gene TRBJ1-2; the D gene is possibly TRBD1 (6 bases). The length of the CDR3 is 14 residues. Germline CDR1 is SEHNR and CDR2 is FQNEAQ (reference sequence). The V gene lost 0 bases and the J gene lost 2 bases, with 7 bases spanning the gap.

This rearrangement joins TRBV19 to TRBJ2-7, with D unclear. Germline V gene data show CDR1 as LNHDA and CDR2 as SQIVND (reference sequence). The CDR3 length is 14 residues. V was trimmed by 2 bases and J by 1 base, leaving 9 bases between them. The CDR3 nucleotides read TGTGCCAGTAGTATATCAGGCGTTTCCTACGAGCAGTACTTC. Translating gives CASSISGVSYEQYF.

This sequence joins TRBV15 and TRBJ1-2, with TRBD1 as a possible D gene (6 bases). CDR1 is LNHNV, CDR2 YYDKDF, per germline (reference sequence). The CDR3 consists of 14 residues. Deletions cut 0 bases from V and 5 bases from J, with 10 bases between. This chain's CDR3 is CATSRDIRGYGYTF. The CDR3 bases are TGTGCCACCAGCAGAGATATAAGGGGGTATGGCTACACCTTC.

There are a few counts of this clonotype. The junction does not match germline at one end; this may be a read error. The chain combines TRBV12-3 or TRBV12-4 with TRBJ2-7; 10 nucleotides align to TRBD1. CDR3 length equals 15 residues. The CDR3 sequence is CASSQDGTGVYEQYF. CDR3 DNA sequence: TGCGCCAGCAGCCAAGATGGGACAGGGGTCTACGAGCAGTACTTC.

This clonotype was seen repeatedly, ten times or more. The V call is TRBV7-9, the J call TRBJ2-5; no clear D. This CDR3 contains 13 residues. The germline V gene encodes CDR1 SEHNR and CDR2 FQNEAQ (reference sequence). Trimming took 5 bases from V and 4 from J, leaving 11 bases between them. CDR3 sequence: CASSTTPSETQYF. The CDR3 nucleotides read TGTGCCAGCAGCACCACACCCTCAGAGACCCAGTACTTC.

To note about this clonotype: This sequence may be a read error, since a much larger clone differs from it by one base. The chain is built from TRBV10-3 and TRBJ2-7; 12 positions match TRBD1. Per germline, CDR1 ENHRY and CDR2 SYGVKD. The junction had 4 bases not matched to a gene; V was cut back by 5 bases and J by 2 bases. This CDR3 has 15 amino acids. As DNA, the CDR3 is TGTGCCATCAGTTACTGGGACAGGGGGCCCTACGAGCAGTACTTC. The encoded protein is CAISYWDRGPYEQYF.